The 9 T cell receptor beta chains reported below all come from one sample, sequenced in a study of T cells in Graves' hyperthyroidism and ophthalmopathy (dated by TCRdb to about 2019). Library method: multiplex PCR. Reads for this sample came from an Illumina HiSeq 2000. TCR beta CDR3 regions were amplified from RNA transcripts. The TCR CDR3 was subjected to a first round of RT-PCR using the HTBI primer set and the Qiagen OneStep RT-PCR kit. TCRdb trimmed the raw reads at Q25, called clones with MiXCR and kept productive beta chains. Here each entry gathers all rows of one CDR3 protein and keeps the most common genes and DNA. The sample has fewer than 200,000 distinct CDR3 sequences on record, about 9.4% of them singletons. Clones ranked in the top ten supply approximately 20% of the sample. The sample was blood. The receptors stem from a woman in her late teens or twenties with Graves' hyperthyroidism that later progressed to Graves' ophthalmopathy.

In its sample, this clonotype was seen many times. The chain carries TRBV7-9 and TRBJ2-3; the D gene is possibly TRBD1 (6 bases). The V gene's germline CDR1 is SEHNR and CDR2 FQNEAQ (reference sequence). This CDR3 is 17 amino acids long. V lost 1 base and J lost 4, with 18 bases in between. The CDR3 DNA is TGTGCCAGCAGCTTAGGCAGACCGTGGGGGCGCCCAGATACGCAGTATTTT. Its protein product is CASSLGRPWGRPDTQYF.

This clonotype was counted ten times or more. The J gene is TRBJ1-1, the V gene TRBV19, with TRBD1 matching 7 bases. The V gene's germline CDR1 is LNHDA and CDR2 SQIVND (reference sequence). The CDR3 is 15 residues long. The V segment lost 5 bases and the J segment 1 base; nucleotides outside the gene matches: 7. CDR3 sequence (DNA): TGTGCCAGTAGTCTCCCAGGGGGGAAGAACACTGAAGCTTTCTTT. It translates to CASSLPGGKNTEAFF.

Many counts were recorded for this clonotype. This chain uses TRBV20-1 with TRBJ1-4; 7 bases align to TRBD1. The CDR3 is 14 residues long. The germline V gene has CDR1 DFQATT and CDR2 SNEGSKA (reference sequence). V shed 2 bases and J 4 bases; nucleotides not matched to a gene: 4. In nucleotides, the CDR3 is TGCAGTGCTAGATCCGGGACAGATAATGAAAAACTGTTTTTT. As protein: CSARSGTDNEKLFF.

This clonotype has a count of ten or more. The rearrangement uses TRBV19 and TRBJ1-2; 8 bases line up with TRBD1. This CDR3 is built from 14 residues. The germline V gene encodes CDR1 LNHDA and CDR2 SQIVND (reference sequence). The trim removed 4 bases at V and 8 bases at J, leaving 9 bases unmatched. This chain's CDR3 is CASSTGGAGEGYTF. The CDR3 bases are TGTGCCAGTAGTACAGGGGGCGCGGGAGAAGGCTACACCTTC. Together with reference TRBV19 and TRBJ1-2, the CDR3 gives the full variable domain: DGGITQSPKYLFRKEGQNVTLSCEQNLNHDAMYWYRQDPGQGLRLIYYSQIVNDFQKGDIAEGYSVSREKKESFPLTVTSAQKNPTAFYLCASSTGGAGEGYTFGSGTRLTVV.

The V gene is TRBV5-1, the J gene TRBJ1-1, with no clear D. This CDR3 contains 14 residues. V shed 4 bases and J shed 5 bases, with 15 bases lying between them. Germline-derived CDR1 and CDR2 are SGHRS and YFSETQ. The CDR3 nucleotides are TGCGCCAGCAGCCCGGTGGGCGTTCTTACTGAAGCTTTCTTT. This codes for CASSPVGVLTEAFF.

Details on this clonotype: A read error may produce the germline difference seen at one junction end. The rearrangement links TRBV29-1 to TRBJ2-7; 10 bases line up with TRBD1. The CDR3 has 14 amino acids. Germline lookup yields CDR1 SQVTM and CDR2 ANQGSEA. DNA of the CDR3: TGCAGCGTTAAGACAGGGGGCCTCTCCTACGAGCAGTGCTTC. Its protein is CSVKTGGLSYEQCF.

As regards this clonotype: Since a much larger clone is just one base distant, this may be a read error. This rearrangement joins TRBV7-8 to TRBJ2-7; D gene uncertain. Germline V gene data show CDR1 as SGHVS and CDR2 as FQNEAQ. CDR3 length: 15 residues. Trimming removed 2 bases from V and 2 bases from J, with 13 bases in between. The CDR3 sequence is CASSLTGDTTYEQYF. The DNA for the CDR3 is TGTGCCAGCAGCTTAACCGGAGACACCACCTACGAGCAGTACTTC.

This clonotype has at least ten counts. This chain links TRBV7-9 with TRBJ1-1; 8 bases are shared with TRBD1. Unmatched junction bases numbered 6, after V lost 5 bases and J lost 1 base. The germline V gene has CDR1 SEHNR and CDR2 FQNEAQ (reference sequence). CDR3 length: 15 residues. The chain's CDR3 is CASSPPGQGNTEAFF. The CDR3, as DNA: TGTGCCAGCAGCCCCCCAGGACAGGGGAACACTGAAGCTTTCTTT.

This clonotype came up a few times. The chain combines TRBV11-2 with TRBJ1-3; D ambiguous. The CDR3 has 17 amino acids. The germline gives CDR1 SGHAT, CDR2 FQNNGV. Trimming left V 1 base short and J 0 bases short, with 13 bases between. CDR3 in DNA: TGTGCCAGCAGCTTAGGAGGTGTAAGATTCTCTGGAAACACCATATATTTT. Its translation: CASSLGGVRFSGNTIYF.